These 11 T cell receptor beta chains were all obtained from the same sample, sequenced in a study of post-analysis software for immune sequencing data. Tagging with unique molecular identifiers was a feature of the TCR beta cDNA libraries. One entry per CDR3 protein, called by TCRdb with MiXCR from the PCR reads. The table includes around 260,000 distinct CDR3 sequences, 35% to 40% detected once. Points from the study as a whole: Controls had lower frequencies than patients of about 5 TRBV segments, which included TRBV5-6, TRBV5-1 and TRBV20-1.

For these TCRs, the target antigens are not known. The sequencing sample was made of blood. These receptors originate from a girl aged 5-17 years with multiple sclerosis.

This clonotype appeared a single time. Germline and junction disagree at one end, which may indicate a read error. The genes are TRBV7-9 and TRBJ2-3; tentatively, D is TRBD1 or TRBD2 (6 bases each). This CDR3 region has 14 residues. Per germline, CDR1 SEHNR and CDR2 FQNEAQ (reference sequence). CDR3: CASSSRGGTDTQDF. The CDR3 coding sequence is TGTGCCAGCAGCTCCAGGGGAGGCACAGATACGCAGGATTTT.

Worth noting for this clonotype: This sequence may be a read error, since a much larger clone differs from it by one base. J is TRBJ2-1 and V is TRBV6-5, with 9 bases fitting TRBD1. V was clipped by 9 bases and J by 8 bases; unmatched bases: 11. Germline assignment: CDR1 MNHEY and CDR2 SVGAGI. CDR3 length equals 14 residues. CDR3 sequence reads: CASTQGDRDHEQFF. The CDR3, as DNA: TGTGCCAGTACCCAGGGGGACAGGGACCATGAGCAGTTCTTC.

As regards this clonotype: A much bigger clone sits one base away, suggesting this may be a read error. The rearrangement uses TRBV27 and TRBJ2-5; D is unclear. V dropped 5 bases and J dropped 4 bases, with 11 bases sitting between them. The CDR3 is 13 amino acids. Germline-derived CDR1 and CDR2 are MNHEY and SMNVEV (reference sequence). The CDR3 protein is CASSPRSGETQYF. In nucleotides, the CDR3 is TGTGCCAGCAGTCCCCGCTCAGGAGAGACCCAGTACTTC.

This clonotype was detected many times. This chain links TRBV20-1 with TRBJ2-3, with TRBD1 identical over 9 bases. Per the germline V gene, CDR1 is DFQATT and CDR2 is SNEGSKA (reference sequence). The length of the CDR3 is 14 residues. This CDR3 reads CSPKGTGFTDTQYF. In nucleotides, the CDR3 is TGCAGCCCAAAAGGGACAGGGTTCACAGATACGCAGTATTTT.

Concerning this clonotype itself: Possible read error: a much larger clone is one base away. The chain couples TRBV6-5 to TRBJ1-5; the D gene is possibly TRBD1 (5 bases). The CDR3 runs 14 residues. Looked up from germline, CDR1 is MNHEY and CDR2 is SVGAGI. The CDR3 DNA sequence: TGTGCCTGCAGTACGGACACCCGGGGAGGCCCCCAGCATTTT. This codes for CACSTDTRGGPQHF.

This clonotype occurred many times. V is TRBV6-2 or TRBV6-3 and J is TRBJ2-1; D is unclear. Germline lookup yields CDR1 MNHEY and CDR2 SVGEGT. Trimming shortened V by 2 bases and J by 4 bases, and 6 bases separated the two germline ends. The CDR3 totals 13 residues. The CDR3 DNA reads TGTGCCAGCAGTTACCCCGCGTACAATGAGCAGTTCTTC. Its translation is CASSYPAYNEQFF.

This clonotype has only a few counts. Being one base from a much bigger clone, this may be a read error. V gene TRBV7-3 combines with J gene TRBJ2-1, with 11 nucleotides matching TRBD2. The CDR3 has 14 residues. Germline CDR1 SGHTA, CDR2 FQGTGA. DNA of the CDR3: TGTGCCCGCAGCGGTAGCGGGAGGGCAAATGAGCAGTTCTTC. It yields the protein CARSGSGRANEQFF. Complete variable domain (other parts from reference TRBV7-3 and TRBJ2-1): GAGVSQTPSNKVTEKGKYVELRCDPISGHTALYWYRQSLGQGPEFLIYFQGTGAADDSGLPNDRFFAVRPEGSVSTLKIQRTERGDSAVYLCARSGSGRANEQFFGPGTRLTVL.

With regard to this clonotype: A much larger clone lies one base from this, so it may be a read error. CDR3 in DNA: TGTGTCAGCCATAGCGGGAGAGGTACAGATACGCAGTATTTT. It encodes CVSHSGRGTDTQYF. This rearrangement joins TRBV18 to TRBJ2-3, with TRBD2 matching 9 bases. CDR1 and CDR2 from the germline V gene are KGHSH and LQKENI. The CDR3 runs 14 residues. Using reference TRBV18 and TRBJ2-3 for the parts outside the CDR3, the full variable domain is NAGVMQNPRHLVRRRGQEARLRCSPMKGHSHVYWYRQLPEEGLKFMVYLQKENIIDESGMPKERFSAEFPKEGPSILRIQQVVRGDSAAYFCVSHSGRGTDTQYFGPGTRLTVL.

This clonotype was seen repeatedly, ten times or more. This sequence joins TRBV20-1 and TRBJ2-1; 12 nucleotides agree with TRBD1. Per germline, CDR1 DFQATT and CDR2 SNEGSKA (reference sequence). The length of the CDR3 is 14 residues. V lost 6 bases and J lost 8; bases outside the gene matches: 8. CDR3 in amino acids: CSAPGDRGHYEQFF. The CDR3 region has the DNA TGCAGTGCCCCCGGGGACAGGGGGCACTATGAGCAGTTCTTC.

CDR3 amino acids: CSASWSGVTDEQFF. CDR3 DNA: TGCAGTGCTAGCTGGAGCGGGGTTACAGATGAGCAGTTCTTC. J is TRBJ2-1 and V is TRBV20-1; 7 bases align to TRBD2. There are 14 residues in the CDR3. With 3 bases clipped from V and 8 bases from J, the junction kept 10 bases outside the gene matches. Germline-derived CDR1 and CDR2 are DFQATT and SNEGSKA (reference sequence).

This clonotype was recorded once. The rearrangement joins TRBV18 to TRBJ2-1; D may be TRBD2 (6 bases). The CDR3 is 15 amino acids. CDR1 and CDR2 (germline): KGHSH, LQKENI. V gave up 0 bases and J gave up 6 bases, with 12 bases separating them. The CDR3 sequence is CASSPPGLALNEQFF. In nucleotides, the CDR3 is TGTGCCAGCTCACCACCGGGGCTAGCGCTCAATGAGCAGTTCTTC.